This passage covers 13 T cell receptor beta chains from one sample sequenced in a study of blood T cells in healthy people across ages. The use of a sample-barcoded 5' primer and a J-beta primer mix characterized a second PCR of roughly 7 to 11 cycles. Each CDR3 protein gets one entry after TCRdb re-called the 5' RACE reads with MiXCR. Of approximately 690,000 distinct CDR3 sequences in the sample, around three fifths were seen once. Sequencing input: blood. These TCRs come from a man aged 60-69 years in good health.

J is TRBJ1-1 and V is TRBV20-1; 9 bases fit TRBD1. Germline trimming cut 6 bases from V and 1 base from J; bases unmatched to any gene: 3. CDR3 length: 13 residues. Germline CDR1 is DFQATT and CDR2 is SNEGSKA (reference sequence). The DNA of the CDR3 is TGCAGTGCAGGACAGGGGACGAACACTGAAGCTTTCTTT. Protein: CSAGQGTNTEAFF.

In the case of this clonotype: One junction end does not reproduce the germline sequence, and a read error may be involved. The V gene is TRBV9, the J gene TRBJ2-6; D unclear. This CDR3 contains 15 residues. Per the germline V gene, CDR1 is SGDLS and CDR2 is YYNGEE. The CDR3 DNA reads TGTGCCAGCGGCGTAGAGAGGTCTGGGGCCAACGTCCTGACTTTC. It yields the protein CASGVERSGANVLTF.

The chain recombines TRBV7-9 with TRBJ1-6, with 8 nucleotides matching TRBD1. Trimming cost V 0 bases and J 7 bases; bases outside gene matches: 14. CDR1 SEHNR and CDR2 FQNEAQ come from the germline V gene (reference sequence). The CDR3 runs 19 residues. CDR3 protein: CASSLARGQGNVGNSPLHF. CDR3 nucleotide sequence: TGTGCCAGCAGCTTAGCGCGAGGACAGGGTAATGTAGGGAATTCACCCCTCCACTTT. Based on the CDR3 plus reference TRBV7-9 and TRBJ1-6, the full variable domain is DTGVSQNPRHKITKRGQNVTFRCDPISEHNRLYWYRQTLGQGPEFLTYFQNEAQLEKSRLLSDRFSAERPKGSFSTLEIQRTEQGDSAMYLCASSLARGQGNVGNSPLHFGNGTRLTVT.

The rearrangement joins TRBV6-5 to TRBJ2-3, with TRBD1 as a possible D gene (6 bases). Trimming left V 8 bases short and J 5 bases short, with 17 bases between. From germline, CDR1 is MNHEY and CDR2 SVGAGI. The CDR3 is made up of 14 amino acids. CDR3 nucleotide sequence: TGTGCCAGCGGACGGGCAGGGGATGAAGATACGCAGTATTTT. Amino acids: CASGRAGDEDTQYF.

This clonotype has just a few counts. The rearrangement joins TRBV29-1 to TRBJ2-3; 8 nucleotides agree with TRBD2. Looked up from germline, CDR1 is SQVTM and CDR2 is ANQGSEA. The CDR3 consists of 15 residues. After removal of 4 bases from V and 2 bases from J, the junction contained 8 bases not matched to a gene. Written as DNA, the CDR3 is TGCAGCGTTGGGGTGGTAGCGGGGATCACAGATACGCAGTATTTT. Its translation: CSVGVVAGITDTQYF.

As regards this clonotype: No DNA is shown, since the ends of the CDR3 on it are uncertain; the CDR3 is the one TCRdb lists. V and J are TRBV5-1 and TRBJ2-1; TRBD2 is taken as the D call from the table, unchecked against the DNA. The CDR3 comprises 15 residues, both ends counted. Looked up from germline, CDR1 is SGHRS and CDR2 is YFSETQ. The CDR3 is CASSLVGSGIDEQFF.

This sequence joins TRBV6-5 and TRBJ2-5; D unresolved. Trimming removed 10 bases from V and 0 bases from J, with 6 bases in between. Germline CDR1 and CDR2: MNHEY and SVGAGI. This CDR3 is 11 amino acids long. CDR3 protein: CATDYQETQYF. In DNA, the CDR3 is TGTGCCACAGACTACCAAGAGACCCAGTACTTC.

This chain joins TRBV25-1 and TRBJ1-2; possible D gene TRBD1, 5 bases. The CDR3 covers 13 residues. V dropped 11 bases and J dropped 5 bases, with 18 bases sitting between them. CDR1 is MGHDK and CDR2 is SYGVNS in the germline V gene. The CDR3 DNA reads as TGTGCCTCCACCCGAACGGGGGTGTATGGCTACACCTTC. It encodes CASTRTGVYGYTF.

The V call is TRBV9, the J call TRBJ1-4; 8 positions agree with TRBD1. CDR3 length: 16 amino acids. Unmatched junction bases numbered 10, after V lost 2 bases and J lost 7 bases. Germline V gives CDR1 SGDLS, CDR2 YYNGEE. CDR3 nucleotides: TGTGCCAGCAGCGTGGGGTCCGGGACAGGACCTGAAAAACTGTTTTTT. The encoded protein is CASSVGSGTGPEKLFF.

This chain joins TRBV14 and TRBJ1-2, with TRBD1 as a possible D gene (6 bases). CDR1 and CDR2 (germline): SGHDN, FVKESK. V was clipped by 4 bases and J by 4 bases, with 13 bases between them. The CDR3 has 14 residues. CDR3 protein: CASSRDLGGYGYTF. The DNA for the CDR3 is TGTGCCAGCAGCCGGGACTTAGGGGGCTATGGCTACACCTTC.

In this sample, this clonotype turned up once. The gene calls are TRBV20-1 and TRBJ2-3; weak D call: TRBD1 (6 bases). CDR3 length: 12 amino acids. CDR1 DFQATT and CDR2 SNEGSKA come from the germline V gene (reference sequence). The ends were cut back, 4 bases at V and 2 bases at J, with 7 bases in the middle. The CDR3 is CSANRDTDTQYF. DNA of the CDR3: TGCAGTGCTAACAGGGACACAGATACGCAGTATTTT.

The chain links TRBV12-3 or TRBV12-4 to TRBJ2-3; D is undetermined. CDR3 length equals 12 residues. V dropped 7 bases and J dropped 1 base, with 6 bases sitting between them. The CDR3 reads CASTDRTDTQYF. CDR3 DNA sequence: TGTGCCAGCACCGACCGCACAGATACGCAGTATTTT.

This clonotype was seen a few times. CDR3 amino acids: CATSRDPTGLITEAFF. CDR3 in DNA: TGTGCCACCAGCAGAGACCCGACAGGGCTGATCACTGAAGCTTTCTTT. The V call is TRBV15, the J call TRBJ1-1; TRBD1 aligns across 7 bases. V lost 0 bases to trimming and J lost 4 bases; unmatched junction nucleotides: 8. Germline loops: CDR1 LNHNV, CDR2 YYDKDF (reference sequence). The CDR3 contains 16 residues.